The entry below describes one T cell receptor (beta chain). One junction end does not reproduce the germline sequence, and a read error may be involved. RNA isolated from unsorted whole blood supplied the blood RNA, with germline DNA also extracted. The sample originates from a study of tumor-infiltrating lymphocytes in primary liver carcinoma. Overall study: Cases comprised patients with primary liver carcinoma who received surgical resection. Patients included men and women of 30 to 69 years. The study reported T1-T3 N0M0 tumors spanning 4.2 to 10 cm. Sample yields, roughly 3.5 to 7.13 million productive TCRbeta reads, were similar across the tissue types.

CDR3 length equals 15 residues. Germline V gene lookup returns CDR1 SGHNT and CDR2 YENEEA. From approximately 0.5 ug of total RNA, TCR beta-specific cDNA was reverse-transcribed using a constant-region primer. Nested multiplex PCR, run for three rounds with slightly modified ARM-PCR, yielded TCR beta libraries. A C-beta reverse primer and TRBV1-TRBV30 forward primers served in each of the first two PCR rounds, at approximately 10 cycles apiece. TCRdb recomputed calls from the multiplex PCR reads with MiXCR, one row per CDR3 protein. The table shows roughly 330,000 distinct CDR3 sequences, with approximately 64% occurring only once.

The V and J genes are TRBV11-3 and TRBJ2-7, with D maybe TRBD2 (6 bases). Material for sequencing was peripheral blood. This receptor was obtained from a man aged 40-50 years with primary liver carcinoma and hepatitis B virus infection. The CDR3 reads CASSLSGGRIYGQCF. CDR3 in DNA: TGTGCCAGCAGCTTATCAGGAGGGCGGATCTACGGGCAGTGCTTC.